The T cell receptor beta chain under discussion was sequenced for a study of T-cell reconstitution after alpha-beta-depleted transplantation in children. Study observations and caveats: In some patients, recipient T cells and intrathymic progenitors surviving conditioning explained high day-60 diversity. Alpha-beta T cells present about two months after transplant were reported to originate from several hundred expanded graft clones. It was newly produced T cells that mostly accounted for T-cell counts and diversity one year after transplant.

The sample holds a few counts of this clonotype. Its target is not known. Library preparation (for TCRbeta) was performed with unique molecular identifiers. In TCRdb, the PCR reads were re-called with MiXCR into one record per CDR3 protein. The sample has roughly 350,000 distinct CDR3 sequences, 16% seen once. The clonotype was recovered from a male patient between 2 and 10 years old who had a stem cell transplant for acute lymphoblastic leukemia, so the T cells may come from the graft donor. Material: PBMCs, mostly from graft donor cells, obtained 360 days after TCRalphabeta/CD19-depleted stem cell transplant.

CDR3: CASRAMSSYEQYF. In DNA form, the CDR3 reads TGTGCCAGCAGGGCGATGAGCTCCTACGAGCAGTACTTC. The rearrangement links TRBV27 to TRBJ2-7; D ambiguous. V gave up 6 bases and J gave up 0 bases, with 9 bases separating them. The CDR3 is 13 residues long. The germline V gene has CDR1 MNHEY and CDR2 SMNVEV (reference sequence).